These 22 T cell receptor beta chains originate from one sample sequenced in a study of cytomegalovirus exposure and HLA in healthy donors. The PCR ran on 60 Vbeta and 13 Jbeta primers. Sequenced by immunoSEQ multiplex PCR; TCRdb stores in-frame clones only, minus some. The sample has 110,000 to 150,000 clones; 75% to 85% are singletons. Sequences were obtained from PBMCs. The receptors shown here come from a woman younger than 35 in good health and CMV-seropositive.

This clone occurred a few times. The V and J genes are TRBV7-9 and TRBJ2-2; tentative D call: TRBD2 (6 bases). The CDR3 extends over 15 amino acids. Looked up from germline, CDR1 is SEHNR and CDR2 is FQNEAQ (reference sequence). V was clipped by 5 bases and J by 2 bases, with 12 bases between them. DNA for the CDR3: TGTGCCAGCAGCCCCCGGGACTTCAACACCGGGGAGCTGTTTTTT. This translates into CASSPRDFNTGELFF.

The CDR3 region is CASSPQGLNTEAFF. CDR3 DNA sequence: TGTGCCAGCTCACCACAGGGGTTGAACACTGAAGCTTTCTTT. This chain links TRBV18 with TRBJ1-1, with a possible D match to TRBD1 (5 bases). CDR1 and CDR2 from the germline V gene are KGHSH and LQKENI. This CDR3 comprises 14 residues. Trimming took off 1 base at V and 0 bases at J, with 6 bases between the two ends.

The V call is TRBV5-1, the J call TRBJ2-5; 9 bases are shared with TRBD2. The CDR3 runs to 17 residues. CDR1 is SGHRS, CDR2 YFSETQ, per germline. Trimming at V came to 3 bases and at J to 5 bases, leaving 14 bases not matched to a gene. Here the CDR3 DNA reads TGCGCCAGCAGCTCCCGGGCCGGCCTAGCGGGGAGGGAGACCCAGTACTTC. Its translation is CASSSRAGLAGRETQYF.

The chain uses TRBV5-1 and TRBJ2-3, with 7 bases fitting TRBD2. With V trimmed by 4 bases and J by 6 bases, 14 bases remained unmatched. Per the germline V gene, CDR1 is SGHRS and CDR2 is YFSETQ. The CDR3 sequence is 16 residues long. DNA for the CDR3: TGCGCCAGCAGCCCTTGGGGGGGTTCTGTCCTTGATACGCAGTATTTT. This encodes CASSPWGGSVLDTQYF.

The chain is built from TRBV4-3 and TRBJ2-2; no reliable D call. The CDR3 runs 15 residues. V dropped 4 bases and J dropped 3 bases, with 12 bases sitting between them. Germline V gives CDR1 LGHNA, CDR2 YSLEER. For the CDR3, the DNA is TGCGCCAGCAGCCGCCACGATCGGGACACCGGGGAGCTGTTTTTT. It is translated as CASSRHDRDTGELFF.

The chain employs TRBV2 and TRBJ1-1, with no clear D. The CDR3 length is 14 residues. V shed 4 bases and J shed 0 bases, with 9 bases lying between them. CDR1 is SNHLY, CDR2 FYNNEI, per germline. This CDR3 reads CASSGPGVNTEAFF. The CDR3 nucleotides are TGTGCCAGCAGTGGCCCGGGAGTGAACACTGAAGCTTTCTTT.

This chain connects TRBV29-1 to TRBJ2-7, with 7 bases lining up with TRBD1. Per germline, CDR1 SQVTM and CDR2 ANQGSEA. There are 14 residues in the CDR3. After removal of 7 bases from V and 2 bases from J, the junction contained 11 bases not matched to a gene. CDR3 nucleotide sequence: TGCAGCGCCCGGACAGGCCCTACGGCCTACGAGCAGTACTTC. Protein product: CSARTGPTAYEQYF.

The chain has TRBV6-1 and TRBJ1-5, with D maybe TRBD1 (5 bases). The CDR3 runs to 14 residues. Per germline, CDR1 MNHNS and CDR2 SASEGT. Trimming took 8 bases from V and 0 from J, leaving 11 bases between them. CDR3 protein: CASGTGLSNQPQHF. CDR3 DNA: TGTGCCAGCGGAACAGGTCTTAGCAATCAGCCCCAGCATTTT.

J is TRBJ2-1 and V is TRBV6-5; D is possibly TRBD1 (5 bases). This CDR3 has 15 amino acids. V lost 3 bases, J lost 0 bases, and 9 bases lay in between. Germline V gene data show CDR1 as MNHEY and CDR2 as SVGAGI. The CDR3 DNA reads TGTGCCAGCAGTTATTACAGGTACTCCTACAATGAGCAGTTCTTC. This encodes CASSYYRYSYNEQFF.

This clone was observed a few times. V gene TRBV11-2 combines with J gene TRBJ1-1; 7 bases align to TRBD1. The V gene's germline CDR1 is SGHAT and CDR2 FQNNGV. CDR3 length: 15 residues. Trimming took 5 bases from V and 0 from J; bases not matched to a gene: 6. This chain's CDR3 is CASSGRGGVNTEAFF. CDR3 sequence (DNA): TGTGCCAGCAGCGGGCGAGGGGGCGTGAACACTGAAGCTTTCTTT.

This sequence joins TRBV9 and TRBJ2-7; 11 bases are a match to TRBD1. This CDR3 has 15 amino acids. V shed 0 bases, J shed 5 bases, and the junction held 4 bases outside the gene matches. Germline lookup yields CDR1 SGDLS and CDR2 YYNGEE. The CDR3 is CASSVGGGQGDEQYF. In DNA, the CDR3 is TGTGCCAGCAGCGTAGGAGGGGGACAGGGGGACGAGCAGTACTTC.

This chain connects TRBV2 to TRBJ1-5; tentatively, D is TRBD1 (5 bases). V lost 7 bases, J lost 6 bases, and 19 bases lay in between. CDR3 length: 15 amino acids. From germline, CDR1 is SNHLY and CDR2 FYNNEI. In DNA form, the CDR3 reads TGTGCCAGCAACCTGGACAACCGGGGGACTCAGCCCCAGCATTTT. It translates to CASNLDNRGTQPQHF.

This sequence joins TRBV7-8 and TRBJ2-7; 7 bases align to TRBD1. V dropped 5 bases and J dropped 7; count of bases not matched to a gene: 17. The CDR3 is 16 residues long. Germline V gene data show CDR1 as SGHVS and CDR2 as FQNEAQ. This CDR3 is CASSQSGVTGAPEQYF. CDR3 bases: TGTGCCAGCAGCCAATCGGGTGTCACAGGGGCTCCGGAGCAGTACTTC. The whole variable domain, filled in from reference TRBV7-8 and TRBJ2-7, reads GAGVSQSPRYKVAKRGQDVALRCDPISGHVSLFWYQQALGQGPEFLTYFQNEAQLDKSGLPSDRFFAERPEGSVSTLKIQRTQQEDSAVYLCASSQSGVTGAPEQYFGPGTRLTVT.

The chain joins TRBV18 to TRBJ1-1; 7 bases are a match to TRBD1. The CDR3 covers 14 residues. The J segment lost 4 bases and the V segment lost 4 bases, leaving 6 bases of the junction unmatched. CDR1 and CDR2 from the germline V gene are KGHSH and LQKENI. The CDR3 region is CASSHDREVTEAFF. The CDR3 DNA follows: TGTGCCAGCTCACACGACAGGGAGGTCACTGAAGCTTTCTTT.

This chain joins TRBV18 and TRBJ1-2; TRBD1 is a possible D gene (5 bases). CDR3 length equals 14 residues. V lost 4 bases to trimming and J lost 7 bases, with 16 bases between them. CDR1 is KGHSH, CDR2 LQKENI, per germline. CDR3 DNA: TGTGCCAGCTCACTCGACGCAGGGTTGAGTGGCTACACCTTC. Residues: CASSLDAGLSGYTF.

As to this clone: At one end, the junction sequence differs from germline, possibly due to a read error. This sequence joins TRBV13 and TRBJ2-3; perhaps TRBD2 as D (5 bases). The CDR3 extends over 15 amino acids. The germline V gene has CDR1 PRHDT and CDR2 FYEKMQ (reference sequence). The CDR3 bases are TGTGCCAGCAGCCCCCTAGTCTCTAGCAAAGATACGCAGTATTTT. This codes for CASSPLVSSKDTQYF.

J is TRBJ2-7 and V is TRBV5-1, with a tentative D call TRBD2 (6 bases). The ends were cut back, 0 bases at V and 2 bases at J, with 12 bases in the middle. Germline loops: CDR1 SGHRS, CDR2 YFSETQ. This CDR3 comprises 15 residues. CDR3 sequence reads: CASSLGGTRAYEQYF. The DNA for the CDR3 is TGCGCCAGCAGCTTGGGGGGGACTCGCGCCTACGAGCAGTACTTC.

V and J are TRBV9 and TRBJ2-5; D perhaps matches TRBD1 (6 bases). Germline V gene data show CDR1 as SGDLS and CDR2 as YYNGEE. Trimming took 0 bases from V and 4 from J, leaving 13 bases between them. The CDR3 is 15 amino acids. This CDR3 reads CASSVDSGVGETQYF. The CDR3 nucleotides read TGTGCCAGCAGCGTAGATTCAGGGGTAGGAGAGACCCAGTACTTC. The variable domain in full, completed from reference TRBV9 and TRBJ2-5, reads DSGVTQTPKHLITATGQRVTLRCSPRSGDLSVYWYQQSLDQGLQFLIQYYNGEERAKGNILERFSAQQFPDLHSELNLSSLELGDSALYFCASSVDSGVGETQYFGPGTRLLVL.

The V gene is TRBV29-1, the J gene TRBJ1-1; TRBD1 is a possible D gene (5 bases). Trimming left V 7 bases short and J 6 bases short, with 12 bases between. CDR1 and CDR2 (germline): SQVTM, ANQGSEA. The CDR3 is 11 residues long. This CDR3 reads CSATSGSEAFF. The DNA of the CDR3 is TGCAGCGCAACTTCAGGGTCTGAAGCTTTCTTT.

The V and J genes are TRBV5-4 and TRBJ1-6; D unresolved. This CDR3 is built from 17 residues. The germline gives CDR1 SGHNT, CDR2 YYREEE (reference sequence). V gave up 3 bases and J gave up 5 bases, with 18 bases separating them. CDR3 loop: CASSSQSRFINNSPLHF. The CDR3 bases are TGTGCCAGCAGCTCTCAATCCAGGTTCATCAATAATTCACCCCTCCACTTT.

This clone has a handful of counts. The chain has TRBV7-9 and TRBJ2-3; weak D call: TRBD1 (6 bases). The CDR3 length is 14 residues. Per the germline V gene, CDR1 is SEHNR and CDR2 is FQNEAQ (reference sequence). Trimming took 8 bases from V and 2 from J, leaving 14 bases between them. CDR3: CASREGHTTDTQYF. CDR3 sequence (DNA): TGTGCCAGCCGAGAGGGACATACCACAGATACGCAGTATTTT.

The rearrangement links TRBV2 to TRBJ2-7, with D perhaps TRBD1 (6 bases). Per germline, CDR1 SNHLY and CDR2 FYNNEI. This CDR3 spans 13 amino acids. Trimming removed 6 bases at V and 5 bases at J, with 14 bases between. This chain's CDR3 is CASSPTGVHEQYF. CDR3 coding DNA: TGTGCCAGCAGCCCGACAGGTGTCCACGAGCAGTACTTC.